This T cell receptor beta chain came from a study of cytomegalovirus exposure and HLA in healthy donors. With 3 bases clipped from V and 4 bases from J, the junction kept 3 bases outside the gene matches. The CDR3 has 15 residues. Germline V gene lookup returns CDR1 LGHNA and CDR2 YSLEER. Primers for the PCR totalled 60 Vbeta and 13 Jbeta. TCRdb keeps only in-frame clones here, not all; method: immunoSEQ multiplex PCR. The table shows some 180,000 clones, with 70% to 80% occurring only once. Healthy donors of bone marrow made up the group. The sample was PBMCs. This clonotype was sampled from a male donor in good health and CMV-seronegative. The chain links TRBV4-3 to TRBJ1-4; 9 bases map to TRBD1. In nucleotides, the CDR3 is TGCGCCAGCAGCCAGTGGACAGGGGTTAATGAAAAACTGTTTTTT. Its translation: CASSQWTGVNEKLFF.